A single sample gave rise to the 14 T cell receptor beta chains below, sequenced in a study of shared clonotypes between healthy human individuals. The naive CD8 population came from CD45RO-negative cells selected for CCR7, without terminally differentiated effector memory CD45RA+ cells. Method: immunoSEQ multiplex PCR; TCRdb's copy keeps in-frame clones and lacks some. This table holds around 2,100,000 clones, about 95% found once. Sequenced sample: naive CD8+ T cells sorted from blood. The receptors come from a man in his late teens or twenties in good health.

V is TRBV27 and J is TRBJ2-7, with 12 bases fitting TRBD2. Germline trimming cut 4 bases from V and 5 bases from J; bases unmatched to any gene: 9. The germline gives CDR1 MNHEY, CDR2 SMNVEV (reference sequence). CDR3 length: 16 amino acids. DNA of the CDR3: TGTGCCAGCAGTTGGGGGCCTAGCGGGGGGGCCCACGAGCAGTACTTC. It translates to CASSWGPSGGAHEQYF.

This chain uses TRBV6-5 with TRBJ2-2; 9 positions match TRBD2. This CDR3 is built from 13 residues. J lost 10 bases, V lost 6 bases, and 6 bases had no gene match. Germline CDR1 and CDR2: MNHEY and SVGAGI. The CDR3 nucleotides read TGTGCCAGCAGGAAGCGGGGGGTCGCGGAGCTGTTTTTT. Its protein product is CASRKRGVAELFF.

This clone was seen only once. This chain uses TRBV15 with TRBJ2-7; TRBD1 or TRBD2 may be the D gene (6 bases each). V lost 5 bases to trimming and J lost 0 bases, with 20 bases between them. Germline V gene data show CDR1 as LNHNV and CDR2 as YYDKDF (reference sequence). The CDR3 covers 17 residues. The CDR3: CATSRTMGGPLSYEQYF. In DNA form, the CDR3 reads TGTGCCACCAGCCGTACCATGGGGGGCCCTCTCTCCTACGAGCAGTACTTC.

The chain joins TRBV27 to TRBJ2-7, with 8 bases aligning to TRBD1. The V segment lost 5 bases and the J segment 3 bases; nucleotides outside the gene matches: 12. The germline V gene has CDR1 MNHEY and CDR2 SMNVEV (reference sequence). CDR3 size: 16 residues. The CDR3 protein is CASSASLGQEIYEQYF. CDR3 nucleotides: TGTGCCAGCAGTGCATCCCTGGGACAGGAGATCTACGAGCAGTACTTC.

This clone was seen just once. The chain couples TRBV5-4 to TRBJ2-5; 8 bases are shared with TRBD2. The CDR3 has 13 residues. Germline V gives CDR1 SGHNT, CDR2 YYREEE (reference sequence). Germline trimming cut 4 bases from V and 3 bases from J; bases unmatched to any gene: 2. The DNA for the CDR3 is TGTGCCAGCAGCCGGGAGGGGGAAGAGACCCAGTACTTC. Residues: CASSREGEETQYF.

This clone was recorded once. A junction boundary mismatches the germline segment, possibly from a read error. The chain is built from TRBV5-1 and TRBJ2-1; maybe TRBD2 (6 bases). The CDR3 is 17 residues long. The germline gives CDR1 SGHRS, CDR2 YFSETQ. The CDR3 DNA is TGCGTCAGCAGCTTGGTCAGCCTCGGGAGCTCCTACAATGAGCAGTTCTTC. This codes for CVSSLVSLGSSYNEQFF.

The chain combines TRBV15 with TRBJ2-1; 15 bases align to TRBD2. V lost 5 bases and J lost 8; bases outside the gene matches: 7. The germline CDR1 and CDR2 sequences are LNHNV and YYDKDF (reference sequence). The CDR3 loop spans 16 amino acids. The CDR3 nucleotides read TGTGCCACCAGCCCCGGGACTAGCGGGAGGATATATGAGCAGTTCTTC. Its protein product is CATSPGTSGRIYEQFF.

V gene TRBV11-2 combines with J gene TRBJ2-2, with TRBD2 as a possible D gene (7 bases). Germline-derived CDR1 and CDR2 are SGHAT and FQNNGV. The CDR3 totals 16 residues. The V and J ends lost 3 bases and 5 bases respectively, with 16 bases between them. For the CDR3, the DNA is TGTGCCAGCAGCTTCGTCGCGGGGGCCCAGACCGGGGAGCTGTTTTTT. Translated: CASSFVAGAQTGELFF. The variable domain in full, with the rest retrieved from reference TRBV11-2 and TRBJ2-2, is EAGVAQSPRYKIIEKRQSVAFWCNPISGHATLYWYQQILGQGPKLLIQFQNNGVVDDSQLPKDRFSAERLKGVDSTLKIQPAKLEDSAVYLCASSFVAGAQTGELFFGEGSRLTVL.

CDR3 DNA: TGTGCCAGTAGTATAGGCCCGTTGCCTGACGAGCAGTACTTC. Translation gives CASSIGPLPDEQYF. The V gene is TRBV19, the J gene TRBJ2-7; D gene uncertain. Germline V lookup: CDR1 LNHDA, CDR2 SQIVND (reference sequence). The CDR3 has 14 amino acids. V shed 1 base and J shed 5 bases, with 12 bases lying between them.

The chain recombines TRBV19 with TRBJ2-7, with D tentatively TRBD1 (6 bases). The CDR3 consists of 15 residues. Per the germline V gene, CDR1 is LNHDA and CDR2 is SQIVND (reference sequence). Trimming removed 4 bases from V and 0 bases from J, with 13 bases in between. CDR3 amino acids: CASSNRDTLSYEQYF. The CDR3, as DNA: TGTGCCAGTAGTAACCGGGACACCCTCTCCTACGAGCAGTACTTC.

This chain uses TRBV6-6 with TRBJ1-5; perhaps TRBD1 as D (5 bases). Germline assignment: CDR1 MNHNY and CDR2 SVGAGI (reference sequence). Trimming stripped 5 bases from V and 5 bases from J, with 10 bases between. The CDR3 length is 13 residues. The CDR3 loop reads CASSTWGDQPQHF. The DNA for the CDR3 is TGTGCCAGCAGTACCTGGGGGGATCAGCCCCAGCATTTT.

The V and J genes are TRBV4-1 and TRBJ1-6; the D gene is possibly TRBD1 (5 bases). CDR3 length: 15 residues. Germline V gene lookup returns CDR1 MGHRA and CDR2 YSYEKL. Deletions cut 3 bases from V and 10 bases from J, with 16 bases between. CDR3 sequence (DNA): TGCGCCAGCAGCCATCCGGGGCCGAACGGCTCACCCCTCCACTTT. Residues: CASSHPGPNGSPLHF.

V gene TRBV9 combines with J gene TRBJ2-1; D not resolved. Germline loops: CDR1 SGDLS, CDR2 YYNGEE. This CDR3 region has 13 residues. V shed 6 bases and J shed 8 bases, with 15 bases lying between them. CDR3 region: CASTRSSFDEQFF. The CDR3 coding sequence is TGTGCCAGCACCAGATCAAGTTTTGATGAGCAGTTCTTC.

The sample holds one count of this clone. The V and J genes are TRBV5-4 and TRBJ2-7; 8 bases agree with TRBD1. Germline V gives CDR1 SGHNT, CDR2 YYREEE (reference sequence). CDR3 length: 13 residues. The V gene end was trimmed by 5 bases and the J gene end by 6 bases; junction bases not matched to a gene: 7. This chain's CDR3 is CASSAGTGGEQYF. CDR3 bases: TGTGCCAGCAGTGCAGGGACAGGCGGCGAGCAGTACTTC.